Listed below are T cell receptor beta chains from one sample, sequenced in a study of spatial heterogeneity in lung cancer. Each CDR3 protein is one row after TCRdb ran MiXCR on the 5' RACE reads. The sample lists 6,900 or so distinct CDR3 sequences, about 12% occurring once. The source material was lung tumor tissue, sampled at surgery. These receptors were collected from a male donor with early-stage non-small cell lung cancer. The CDR3 runs from the conserved cysteine through the conserved F or W. Fields, in order: CDR3 length, J gene, clone size, V gene, D gene, CDR3 DNA, CDR3 protein. The D gene is left open where the match is weak. Size is omitted from some rows. Given values are once, few, many or a class for expanded clones.

>16|TRBJ2-4|medium-sized|TRBV20-1|.
TGCAGTGCTACGTTAAGGACGGCGTTAGCCAAAAACATTCAGTACTTC
CSATLRTALAKNIQYF
>15|TRBJ1-1|medium-sized|TRBV7-9|TRBD1
TGTGCCAGCAGCCGGGACAGTAACATGAACACTGAAGCTTTCTTT
CASSRDSNMNTEAFF
>19|TRBJ1-6|few|TRBV3-1|.
TGTGCCAGCAGCCATTTAGGAAGGGGACGGAGCTCCTATAATTCACCCCTCCACTTT
CASSHLGRGRSSYNSPLHF
>13|TRBJ1-1|.|TRBV29-1|.
TGCAGCGAGATAGGGAGGACGGGCACTGAAGCTTTCTTT
CSEIGRTGTEAFF
>15|TRBJ1-4|.|TRBV23-1|.
TGCGCCAGCAGTCTCTCCCCAGGGGCGGACGAAAAACTGTTTTTT
CASSLSPGADEKLFF
>14|TRBJ2-7|many|TRBV12-3/TRBV12-4|TRBD2
TGTGCCAGCAGTTTATCATCTAGCGGGAGCGAGCAGTACTTC
CASSLSSSGSEQYF
>19|TRBJ2-2|medium-sized|TRBV7-9|TRBD2
TGTGCCAGCAGCTTAGCGCTCCCCGCTAGCGGGACCCGAACCGGGGAGCTGTTTTTT
CASSLALPASGTRTGELFF
>18|TRBJ2-2|medium-sized|TRBV5-1|TRBD2
TGCGCCAGCAGCTTAAAAACGGGGACTAGCGGGAACACCGGGGAGCTGTTTTTT
CASSLKTGTSGNTGELFF
>15|TRBJ2-7|.|TRBV4-1|TRBD1
TGCGCCAGCAGCCAGCCGGGACAGGGGTTATACGAGCAGTACTTC
CASSQPGQGLYEQYF
>16|TRBJ1-1|medium-sized|TRBV6-6|.
TGTGCCAGCAGCCGCTGGGAGGGAGTGATGAACACTGAAGCTTTCTTT
CASSRWEGVMNTEAFF
>17|TRBJ2-5|many|TRBV5-4|.
TGTGCCAGCAGCTTGATTCACGGGTCTAGCCGATTGGAGACCCAGTACTTC
CASSLIHGSSRLETQYF
>12|TRBJ1-2|many|TRBV7-8|.
TGTGCCAGCAGCTTAAAGGGGCTCGGCTACACCTTC
CASSLKGLGYTF
>13|TRBJ2-5|.|TRBV20-1|.
TGCAGTGCTCCCCTCAGAGCATGGGAGACCCAGTACTTC
CSAPLRAWETQYF
>14|TRBJ2-2|medium-sized|TRBV20-1|.
TGCAGTGCCCGGAGGTTCCAAGGGGCCGGGGAGCTGTTTTTT
CSARRFQGAGELFF
>17|TRBJ2-1|many|TRBV6-5|TRBD2
TGTGCCAGCACCCCCTGGGGGTCTAGCGGGAGAATGAATGAGCAGTTCTTC
CASTPWGSSGRMNEQFF
>15|TRBJ1-6|many|TRBV5-6|TRBD1
TGTGCCAGCAGCTTGGGACAGGGCGTAGGTTCACCCCTCCACTTT
CASSLGQGVGSPLHF
>12|TRBJ2-4|many|TRBV12-3/TRBV12-4|.
TGTGCCAGCAGTTCCGCTGTACGGGTTCAGTACTTC
CASSSAVRVQYF
>14|TRBJ2-5|many|TRBV7-8|TRBD1
TGTGCCAGCAGCAAGGGACAGGAGCAAGAGACCCAGTACTTC
CASSKGQEQETQYF
>12|TRBJ2-1|many|TRBV7-2|.
TGTGCCAGCAGCCCACTTGACAATGAGCAGTTCTTC
CASSPLDNEQFF
>16|TRBJ2-3|medium-sized|TRBV30|.
TGTGCCTGGAGTGTACGTCGGACTGGGGGCACAGATACGCAGTATTTT
CAWSVRRTGGTDTQYF
>14|TRBJ2-2|many|TRBV7-3|.
TGTGCCAGCAGCCCAGGGTGGGGCCCCGGGGAGCTGTTTTTT
CASSPGWGPGELFF
>15|TRBJ1-4|many|TRBV5-4|TRBD1
TGTGCCAGCAGCTTGGACGGACAGGGGGAGGAAAAACTGTTTTTT
CASSLDGQGEEKLFF
>14|TRBJ1-1|medium-sized|TRBV20-1|.
TGCAGTGCTCGGGGACATCGCATGAACACTGAAGCTTTCTTT
CSARGHRMNTEAFF
>17|TRBJ2-6|many|TRBV5-1|TRBD1
TGCGCCAGCAGCTTGGACAGGGGGCCCTCTGGGGCCAACGTCCTGACTTTC
CASSLDRGPSGANVLTF
>14|TRBJ2-1|.|TRBV18|.
TGTGCCAGCTCACCCCAACAGGGTTACAATGAGCAGTTCTTC
CASSPQQGYNEQFF
>13|TRBJ2-3|.|TRBV29-1|.
TGCAGCGTTGAAGGCCAAGTGGGGGATACGCAGTATTTT
CSVEGQVGDTQYF
>14|TRBJ1-3|many|TRBV2|.
TGTGCCAGCAGTATTTGGGTCTCTGGAAACACCATATATTTT
CASSIWVSGNTIYF
>17|TRBJ1-6|few|TRBV5-1|.
TGCGCCAGCACCCCCGGTGGGTATGTGTCTGCAGATTCACCCCTCCACTTT
CASTPGGYVSADSPLHF
>13|TRBJ2-5|medium-sized|TRBV20-1|.
TGCAGTGCAAACCGGGGAACTGAAGAGACCCAGTACTTC
CSANRGTEETQYF
>14|TRBJ2-1|.|TRBV6-1|TRBD2
TGTGCCAGTCTCAGACTAGCGGGAGACAATGAGCAGTTCTTC
CASLRLAGDNEQFF
>13|TRBJ2-5|many|TRBV7-2|.
TGTGCCAGCACCCCAACAGGAAGGGAGACCCAGTACTTC
CASTPTGRETQYF
>15|TRBJ2-7|.|TRBV28|TRBD2
TGTGCCAGCAGCCCCGCCGGGACTAGTCTCTACGAGCAGTACTTC
CASSPAGTSLYEQYF
>13|TRBJ1-1|large|TRBV25-1|.
TGTGCCAGCAGTCTAGCCAGAAACACTGAAGCTTTCTTT
CASSLARNTEAFF
>14|TRBJ1-5|many|TRBV29-1|TRBD1
TGCAGCGTGGCCGGGACAGGGGACAATCAGCCCCAGCATTTT
CSVAGTGDNQPQHF
>14|TRBJ2-7|medium-sized|TRBV6-2/TRBV6-3|TRBD2
TGTGCCAGCAGTTACAGCGGGAGCACCTACGAGCAGTACTTC
CASSYSGSTYEQYF
>13|TRBJ2-6|many|TRBV10-3|.
TGTGCCACGCTAGACTCTGGGGCCAACGTCCTGACTTTC
CATLDSGANVLTF
>14|TRBJ2-1|few|TRBV28|.
TGTGCCAGCAGTTTCACGGACAGAAACAATGAGCAGTTCTTC
CASSFTDRNNEQFF
>18|TRBJ2-1|many|TRBV7-8|TRBD2
TGTGCCAGCAGCTTAGCGTCCAAGGGACTAGCGTCTTACAATGAGCAGTTCTTC
CASSLASKGLASYNEQFF
>16|TRBJ2-2|.|TRBV5-5|.
TGTGCCAGCAGGCCATGGAGGGGGCCGGACACCGGGGAGCTGTTTTTT
CASRPWRGPDTGELFF
>12|TRBJ2-7|few|TRBV6-2/TRBV6-3|.
TGTGCCAGCAGCCGAACAGCCCACGAGCAGTACTTC
CASSRTAHEQYF
>15|TRBJ2-7|.|TRBV4-2|TRBD2
TGTGCCAGCAGTCACCGACTAGCGGACTCCTACGAGCAGTACTTC
CASSHRLADSYEQYF
>15|TRBJ2-7|many|TRBV7-2|TRBD1
TGTGCCAGCAGCTTAGCGGGGACAGGGGGCTACGAGCAGTACTTC
CASSLAGTGGYEQYF
>17|TRBJ1-1|medium-sized|TRBV5-1|.
TGCGCCAGCAGCCCGCGTAGGGGGGGAGTCATGAACACTGAAGCTTTCTTT
CASSPRRGGVMNTEAFF
>13|TRBJ2-3|medium-sized|TRBV7-2|.
TGTGCCAGCAGCTGGTCTAACACAGATACGCAGTATTTT
CASSWSNTDTQYF
>13|TRBJ2-2|.|TRBV6-2/TRBV6-3|.
TGTGCCAGCAGTTATACAGACACCGGGGAGCTGTTTTTT
CASSYTDTGELFF
>13|TRBJ2-5|few|TRBV4-1|.
TGCGCCAGCAGCCAAGTTGGTCAAGAGACCCAGTACTTC
CASSQVGQETQYF
>13|TRBJ2-1|many|TRBV12-3/TRBV12-4|.
TGTGCCAGCAGTTTAGGGACCTCACACGGGCAGTTCTTC
CASSLGTSHGQFF
>14|TRBJ1-2|many|TRBV20-1|.
TGCAGTGCTAGAGGGGACCTCCTTAACTATGGCTACACCTTC
CSARGDLLNYGYTF
>14|TRBJ2-2|many|TRBV18|.
TGTGCCAGCTCCCGGACAGAGCGAACCGGGGAGCTGTTTTTT
CASSRTERTGELFF
>16|TRBJ2-5|few|TRBV7-9|TRBD1
TGTGCCAGCAGCAGTTCCGGGACAGTGGGGTCAGAGACCCAGTACTTC
CASSSSGTVGSETQYF
>15|TRBJ2-1|many|TRBV5-1|.
TGCGCCAGCGGTGCGGGGGCGAGCTCCTACAATGAGCAGTTCTTC
CASGAGASSYNEQFF
>13|TRBJ2-7|few|TRBV6-1|.
TGTGCCAGCAGCATGGAGGGGAGTGCCACGCAGTACTTC
CASSMEGSATQYF
>14|TRBJ2-5|many|TRBV6-5|.
TGTGCCAGCAGCCGGTTAGGGTACCAAGAGACCCAGTACTTC
CASSRLGYQETQYF
>11|TRBJ1-2|medium-sized|TRBV11-2|.
TGTGCCAGCAGCTTAGGCGGTGGCTACACCTTC
CASSLGGGYTF
>14|TRBJ2-5|many|TRBV6-6|.
TGTGCCAGCAGTCTCCGGGTAGGAGGAGAGACCCAGTACTTC
CASSLRVGGETQYF